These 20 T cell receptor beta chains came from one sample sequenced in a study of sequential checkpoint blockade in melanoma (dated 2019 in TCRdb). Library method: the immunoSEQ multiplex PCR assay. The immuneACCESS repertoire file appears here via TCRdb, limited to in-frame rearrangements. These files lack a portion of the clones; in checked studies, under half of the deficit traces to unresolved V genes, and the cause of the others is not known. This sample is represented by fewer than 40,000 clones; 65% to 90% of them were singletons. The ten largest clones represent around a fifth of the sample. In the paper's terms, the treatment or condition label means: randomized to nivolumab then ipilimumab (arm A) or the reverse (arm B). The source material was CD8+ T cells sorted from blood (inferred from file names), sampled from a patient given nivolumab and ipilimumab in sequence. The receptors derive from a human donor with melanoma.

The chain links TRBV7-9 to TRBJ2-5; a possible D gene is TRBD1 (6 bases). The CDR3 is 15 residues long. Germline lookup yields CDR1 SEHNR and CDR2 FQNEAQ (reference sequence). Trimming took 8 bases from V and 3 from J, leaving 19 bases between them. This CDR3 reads CASSDTGQMKETQYF. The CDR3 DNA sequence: TGTGCCAGCTCAGACACGGGACAAATGAAAGAGACCCAGTACTTC.

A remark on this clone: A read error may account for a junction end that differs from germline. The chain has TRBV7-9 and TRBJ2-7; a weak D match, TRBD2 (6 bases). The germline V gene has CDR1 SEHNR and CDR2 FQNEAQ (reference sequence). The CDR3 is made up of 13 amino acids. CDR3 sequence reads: CASSTPGAYGQYF. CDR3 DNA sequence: TGTGCCAGCAGTACCCCGGGAGCCTACGGGCAGTACTTC.

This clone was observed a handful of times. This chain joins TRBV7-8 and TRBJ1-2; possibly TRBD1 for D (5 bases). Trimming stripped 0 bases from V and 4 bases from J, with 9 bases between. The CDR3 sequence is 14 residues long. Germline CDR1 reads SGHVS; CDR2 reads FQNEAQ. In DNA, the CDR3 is TGTGCCAGCAGCTTAGCGGGGGGGAGCTATGGCTACACCTTC. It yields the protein CASSLAGGSYGYTF.

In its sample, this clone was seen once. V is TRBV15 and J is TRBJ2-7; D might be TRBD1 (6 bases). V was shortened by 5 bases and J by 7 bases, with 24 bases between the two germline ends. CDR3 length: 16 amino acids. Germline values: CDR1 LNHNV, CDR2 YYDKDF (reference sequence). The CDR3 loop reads CATSPVPLGAKGEQYF. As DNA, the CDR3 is TGTGCCACCAGCCCCGTCCCGTTGGGGGCTAAGGGAGAGCAGTACTTC.

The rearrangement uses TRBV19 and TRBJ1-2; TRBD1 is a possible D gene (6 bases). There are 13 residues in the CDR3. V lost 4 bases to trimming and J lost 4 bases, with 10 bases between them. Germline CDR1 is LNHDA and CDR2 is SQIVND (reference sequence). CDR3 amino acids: CASSNRDSYGYTF. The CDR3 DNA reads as TGTGCCAGTAGTAACAGGGATTCCTATGGCTACACCTTC.

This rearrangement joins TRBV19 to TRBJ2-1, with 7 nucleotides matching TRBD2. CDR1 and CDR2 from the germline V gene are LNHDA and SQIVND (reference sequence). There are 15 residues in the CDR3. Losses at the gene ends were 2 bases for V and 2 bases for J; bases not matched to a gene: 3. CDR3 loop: CASSITGGAYNEQFF. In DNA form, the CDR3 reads TGTGCCAGTAGTATAACGGGGGGAGCCTACAATGAGCAGTTCTTC.

CDR3 region: CASSLAGPSYGYTF. The CDR3 bases are TGCGCCAGCAGCTTGGCAGGGCCCAGCTATGGCTACACCTTC. The chain joins TRBV5-1 to TRBJ1-2; D is possibly TRBD1 (5 bases). The CDR3 is 14 amino acids. V was clipped by 0 bases and J by 4 bases, with 10 bases between them. From germline, CDR1 is SGHRS and CDR2 YFSETQ.

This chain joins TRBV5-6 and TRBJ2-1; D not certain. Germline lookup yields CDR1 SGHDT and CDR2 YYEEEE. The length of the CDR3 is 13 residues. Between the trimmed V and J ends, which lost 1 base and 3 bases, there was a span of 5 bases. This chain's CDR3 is CASSLNYYNEQFF. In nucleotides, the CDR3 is TGTGCCAGCAGCTTGAATTACTACAATGAGCAGTTCTTC.

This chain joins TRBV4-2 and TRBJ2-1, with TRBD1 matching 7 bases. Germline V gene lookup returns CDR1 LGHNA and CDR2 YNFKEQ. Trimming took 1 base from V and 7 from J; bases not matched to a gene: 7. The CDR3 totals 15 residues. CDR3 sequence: CASSQVGTALNEQFF. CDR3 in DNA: TGTGCCAGCAGCCAAGTCGGGACAGCTTTGAATGAGCAGTTCTTC.

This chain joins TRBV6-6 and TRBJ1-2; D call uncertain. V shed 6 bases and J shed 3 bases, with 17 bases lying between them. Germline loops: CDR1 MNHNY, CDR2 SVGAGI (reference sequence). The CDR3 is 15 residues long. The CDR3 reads CASSLGSRAYYGYTF. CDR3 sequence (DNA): TGTGCCAGCAGCCTAGGGAGTAGAGCCTACTATGGCTACACCTTC.

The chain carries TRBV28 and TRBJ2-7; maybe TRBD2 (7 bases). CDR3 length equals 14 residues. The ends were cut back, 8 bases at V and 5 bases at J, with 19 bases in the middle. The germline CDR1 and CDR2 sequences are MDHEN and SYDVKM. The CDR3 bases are TGTGCCAGCGCCCCCCCGGGGGGCCTCCACGAGCAGTACTTC. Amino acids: CASAPPGGLHEQYF.

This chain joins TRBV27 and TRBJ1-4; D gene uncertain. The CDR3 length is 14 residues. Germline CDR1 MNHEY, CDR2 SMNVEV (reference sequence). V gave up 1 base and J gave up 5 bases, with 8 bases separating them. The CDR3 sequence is CASSLWPNNEKLFF. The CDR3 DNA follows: TGTGCCAGCAGTTTATGGCCCAACAATGAAAAACTGTTTTTT.

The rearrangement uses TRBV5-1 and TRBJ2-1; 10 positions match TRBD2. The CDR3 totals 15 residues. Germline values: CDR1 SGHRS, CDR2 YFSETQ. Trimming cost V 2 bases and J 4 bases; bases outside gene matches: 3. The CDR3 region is CASSFSGGAYNEQFF. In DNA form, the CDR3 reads TGCGCCAGCAGCTTCAGCGGGGGGGCGTACAATGAGCAGTTCTTC. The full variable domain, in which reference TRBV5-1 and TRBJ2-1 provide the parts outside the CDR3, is KAGVTQTPRYLIKTRGQQVTLSCSPISGHRSVSWYQQTPGQGLQFLFEYFSETQRNKGNFPGRFSGRQFSNSRSEMNVSTLELGDSALYLCASSFSGGAYNEQFFGPGTRLTVL.

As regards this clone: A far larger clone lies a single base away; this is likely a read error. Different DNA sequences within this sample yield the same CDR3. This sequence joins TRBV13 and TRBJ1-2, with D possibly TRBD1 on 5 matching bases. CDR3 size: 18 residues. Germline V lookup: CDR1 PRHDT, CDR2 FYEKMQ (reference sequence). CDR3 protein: CASSLGHGLSSLTYGYTF. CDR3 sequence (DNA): TGTGCCAGCAGCCTAGGACATGGCCTAAGTAGCCTTACATATGGCTACACCTTC.

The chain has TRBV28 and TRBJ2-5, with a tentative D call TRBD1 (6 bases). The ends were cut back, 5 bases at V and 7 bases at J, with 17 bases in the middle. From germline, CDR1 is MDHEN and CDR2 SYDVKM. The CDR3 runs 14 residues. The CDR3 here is CASSPLQGTGTQYF. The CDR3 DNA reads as TGTGCCAGCAGTCCCCTACAGGGTACAGGGACCCAGTACTTC.

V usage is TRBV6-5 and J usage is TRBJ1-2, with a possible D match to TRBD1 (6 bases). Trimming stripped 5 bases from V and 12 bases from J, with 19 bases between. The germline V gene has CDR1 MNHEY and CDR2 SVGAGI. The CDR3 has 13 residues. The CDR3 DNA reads TGTGCCAGCAGTAGCGGGACACTAAGGCGGCACACCTTC. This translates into CASSSGTLRRHTF.

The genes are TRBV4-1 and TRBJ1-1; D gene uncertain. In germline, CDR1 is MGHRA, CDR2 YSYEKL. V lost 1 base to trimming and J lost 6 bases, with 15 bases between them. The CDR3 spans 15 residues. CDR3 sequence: CASSQGVQTGAEAFF. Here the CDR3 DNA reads TGCGCCAGCAGCCAAGGTGTACAGACGGGAGCTGAAGCTTTCTTT.

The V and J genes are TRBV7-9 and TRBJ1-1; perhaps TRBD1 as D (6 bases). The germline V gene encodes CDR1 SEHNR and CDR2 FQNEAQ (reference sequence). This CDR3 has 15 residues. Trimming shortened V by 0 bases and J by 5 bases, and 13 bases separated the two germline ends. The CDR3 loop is CASSLAGGGRTEAFF. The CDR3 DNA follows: TGTGCCAGCAGCTTAGCAGGGGGTGGGAGAACTGAAGCTTTCTTT. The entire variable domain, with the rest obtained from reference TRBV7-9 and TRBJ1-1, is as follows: DTGVSQNPRHKITKRGQNVTFRCDPISEHNRLYWYRQTLGQGPEFLTYFQNEAQLEKSRLLSDRFSAERPKGSFSTLEIQRTEQGDSAMYLCASSLAGGGRTEAFFGQGTRLTVV.

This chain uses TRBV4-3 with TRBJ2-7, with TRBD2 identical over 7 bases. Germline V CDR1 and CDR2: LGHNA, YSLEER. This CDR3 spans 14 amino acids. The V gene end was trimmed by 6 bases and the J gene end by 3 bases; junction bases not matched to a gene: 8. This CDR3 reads CASSYSVAGYEQYF. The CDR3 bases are TGCGCCAGCAGTTATTCGGTAGCGGGCTACGAGCAGTACTTC.

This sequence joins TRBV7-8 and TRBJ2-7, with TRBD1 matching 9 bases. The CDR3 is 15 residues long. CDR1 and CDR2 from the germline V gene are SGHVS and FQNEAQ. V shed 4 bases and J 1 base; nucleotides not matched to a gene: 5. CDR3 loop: CASSSGTGRSYEQYF. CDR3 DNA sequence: TGTGCCAGCAGCTCGGGGACAGGGAGGTCCTACGAGCAGTACTTC.